This T cell receptor beta chain is from a study of Ad26.COV2.S vaccination and SARS-CoV-2 variants (dated by TCRdb to the early 2020s). Regarding the complete study: Donors in the vaccine arm were drawn from COV1001, a multicentre, randomized, double-blind, placebo-controlled phase I-IIa trial testing Ad26.COV2.S in healthy adults. Participants in the trial were split at random into five groups of five each, receiving low-dose or high-dose Ad26.COV2.S once or twice, or else placebo on both occasions. Sequencing of the TCRbeta repertoire served to evaluate the specificity and breadth of SARS-CoV-2-reactive T cell receptors following Ad26.COV2.S vaccination. Investigators did not know the trial group allocation while performing experiments and assessing outcomes. A total of approximately 30 samples were included in the TCR-sequenced set, comprising 19 Ad26.COV2.S vaccine recipients, 5 placebo recipients and 8 SARS-CoV-2 convalescent individuals. Dosing of Ad26.COV2.S was intramuscular, at either 5x10^10 or 1x10^11 viral particles, delivered as one shot or as two shots spaced 56 days apart. Results the study describes overall, beyond this receptor: According to the authors, total T cell responses may have been underestimated by the TCR breadth and depth analyses. Vaccine and placebo recipients had comparable non-spike TCR breadth, which fits with the vaccine containing only spike. The study was not powered for comparison of responses between vaccine doses or regimens. After vaccination, spike-specific CD8+ and CD4+ T cell responses were reported to show substantial breadth. Ad26.COV2.S recipients had higher spike-specific TCR breadth than placebo recipients (P = 0.0014).

With regard to this clone: Its antigen remains unidentified. Per-base quality was not reported, and no clone a single base away is much larger than it.

From the germline V gene, CDR1 is SQVTM and CDR2 is ANQGSEA. From cysteine to phenylalanine, the CDR3 is 10 amino acids long. Only CDR3 DNA is held: 30 bases, read in frame from base 1. The V end loses 4 bases and the J end loses 3 bases, and a stretch of 3 bases separates them. The treatment or condition label on this specimen signifies: some 20 received Ad26.COV2.S at low or high dose, single or two shots; 5 received placebo; per-sample allocation not given. For vaccine and placebo recipients, the sequenced repertoires came from samples collected on day 63 after the first injection. Cohort 1b enrolled roughly 25 adults aged 18-55 years at a single site in Boston, USA, between 29 July and 7 August 2020. Ad26.COV2.S was a replication-incompetent adenovirus type 26 vector expressing a prefusion-stabilized SARS-CoV-2 spike protein from the original Wuhan strain. TCRbeta CDR3 regions were sequenced with the immunoSEQ Assay. After extraction, genomic DNA underwent amplification by bias-controlled multiplex PCR, followed by high-throughput sequencing. The paper's data handling went like this. To quantify the absolute abundance of every unique TCRbeta CDR3 region, sequences were collapsed and filtered. T cell fraction was estimated by normalizing TCRbeta template counts to usable DNA, which was measured by amplifying reference genes present in all nucleated cells. Repertoire TCRs were annotated as SARS-CoV-2-specific by exact matching of V gene, CDR3 amino acid sequence and J gene to a known reactive TCR set. The reference SARS-CoV-2 TCR set came from MIRA and was filtered for enrichment in COVID-19-positive ImmuneCODE repertoires, removing public or cross-reactive TCRs. Using the MIRA antigens, annotated TCRs were further analysed by specific ORF or by position within an ORF. Breadth was defined as the number of annotated unique rearrangements divided by the total number of unique productive rearrangements, and depth was defined as the summed frequency of the annotated unique rearrangements. Two-sided Wilcoxon rank-sum tests were used to compare TCR breadth between groups. Drawn from immuneACCESS, this table holds only the in-frame rearrangements with V and J called that TCRdb kept. Clones are partly lost; checked studies trace under half to an unresolved V gene and leave the rest unexplained. The V and J calls and clone size come from that table; D and trimming were worked out from the DNA. A total of about 500,000 clones appear in this sample, about 89% of them only once. Of the sample, 1.5% to 2% is held by the ten largest clones.

The sequence is built from TRBV29-1 and TRBJ1-1; a confident D gene designation cannot be given. The receptor comes from a person aged 18-60 years who received the Ad26.COV2.S COVID-19 vaccine or a placebo. The sequenced sample was peripheral blood, obtained in a trial of Ad26.COV2.S vaccine versus placebo. This receptor has the CDR3 CSVGDTEAFF. The DNA is TGCAGCGTTGGGGACACTGAAGCTTTCTTT.